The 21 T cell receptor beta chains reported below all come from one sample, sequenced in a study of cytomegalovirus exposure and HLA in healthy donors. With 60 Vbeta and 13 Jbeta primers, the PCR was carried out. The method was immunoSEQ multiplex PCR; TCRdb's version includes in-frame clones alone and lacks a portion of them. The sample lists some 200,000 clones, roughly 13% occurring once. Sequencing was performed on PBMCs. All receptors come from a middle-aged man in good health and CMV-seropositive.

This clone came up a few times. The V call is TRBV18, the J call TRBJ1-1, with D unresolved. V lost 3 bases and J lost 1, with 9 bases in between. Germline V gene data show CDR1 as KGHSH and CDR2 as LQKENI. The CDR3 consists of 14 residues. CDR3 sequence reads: CASSPEDANTEAFF. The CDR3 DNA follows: TGTGCCAGCTCACCTGAGGATGCGAACACTGAAGCTTTCTTT.

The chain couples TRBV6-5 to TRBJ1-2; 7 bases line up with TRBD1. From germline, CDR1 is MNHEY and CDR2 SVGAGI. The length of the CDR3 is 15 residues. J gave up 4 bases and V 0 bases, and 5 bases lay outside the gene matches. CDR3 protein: CASSYSLTGSYGYTF. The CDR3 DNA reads TGTGCCAGCAGTTACTCCCTGACAGGGTCCTATGGCTACACCTTC.

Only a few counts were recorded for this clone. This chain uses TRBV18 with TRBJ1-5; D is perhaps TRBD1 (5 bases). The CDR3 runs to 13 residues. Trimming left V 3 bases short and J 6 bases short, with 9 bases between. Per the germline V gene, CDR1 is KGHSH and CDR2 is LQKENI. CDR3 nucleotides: TGTGCCAGCTCACCGGGGGGGACTCAGCCCCAGCATTTT. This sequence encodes CASSPGGTQPQHF.

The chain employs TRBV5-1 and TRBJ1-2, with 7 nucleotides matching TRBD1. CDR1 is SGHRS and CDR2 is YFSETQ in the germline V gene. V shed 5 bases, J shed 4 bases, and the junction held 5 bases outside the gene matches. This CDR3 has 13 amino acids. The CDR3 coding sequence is TGCGCCAGCAGACACAGGGGAGGCTATGGCTACACCTTC. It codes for CASRHRGGYGYTF.

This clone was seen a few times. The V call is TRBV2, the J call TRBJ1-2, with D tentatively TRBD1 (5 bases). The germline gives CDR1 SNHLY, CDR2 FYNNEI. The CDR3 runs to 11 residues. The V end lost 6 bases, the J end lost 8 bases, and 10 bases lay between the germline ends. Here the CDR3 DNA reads TGTGCCAGCAGCGGGGGAATGGGCTACACCTTC. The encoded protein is CASSGGMGYTF.

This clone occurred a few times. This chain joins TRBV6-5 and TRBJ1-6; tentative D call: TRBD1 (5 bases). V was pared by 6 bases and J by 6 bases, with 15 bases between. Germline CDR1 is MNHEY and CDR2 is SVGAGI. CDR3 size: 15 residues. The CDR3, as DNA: TGTGCCAGCAGGGAGGGGACTCCCAGTAATTCACCCCTCCACTTT. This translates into CASREGTPSNSPLHF.

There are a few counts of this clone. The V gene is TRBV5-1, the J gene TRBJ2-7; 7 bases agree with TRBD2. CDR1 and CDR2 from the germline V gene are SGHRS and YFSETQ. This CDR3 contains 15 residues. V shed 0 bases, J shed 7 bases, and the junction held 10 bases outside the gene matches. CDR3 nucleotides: TGCGCCAGCAGCTTGGAGGGTAACGGGAGGTGGGAGCAGTACTTC. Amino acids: CASSLEGNGRWEQYF.

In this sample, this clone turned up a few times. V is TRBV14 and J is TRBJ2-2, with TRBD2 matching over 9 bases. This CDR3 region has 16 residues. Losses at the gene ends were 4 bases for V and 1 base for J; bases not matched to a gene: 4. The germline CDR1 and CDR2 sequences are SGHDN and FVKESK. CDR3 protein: CASSPRLAENTGELFF. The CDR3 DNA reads TGTGCCAGCAGCCCCCGACTAGCGGAGAACACCGGGGAGCTGTTTTTT.

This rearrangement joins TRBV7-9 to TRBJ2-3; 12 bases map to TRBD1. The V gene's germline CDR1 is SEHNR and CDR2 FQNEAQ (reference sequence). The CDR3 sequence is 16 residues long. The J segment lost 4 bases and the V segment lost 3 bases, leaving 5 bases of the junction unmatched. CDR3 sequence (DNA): TGTGCCAGCAGCTTGGGACAGGGGGCCAGGGCAGATACGCAGTATTTT. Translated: CASSLGQGARADTQYF.

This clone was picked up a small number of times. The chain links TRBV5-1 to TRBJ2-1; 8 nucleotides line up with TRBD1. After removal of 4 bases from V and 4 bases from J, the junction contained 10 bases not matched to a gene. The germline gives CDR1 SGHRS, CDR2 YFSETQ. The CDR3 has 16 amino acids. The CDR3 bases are TGCGCCAGCAGCGCACAAGGACAGGGATTATACAATGAGCAGTTCTTC. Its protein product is CASSAQGQGLYNEQFF.

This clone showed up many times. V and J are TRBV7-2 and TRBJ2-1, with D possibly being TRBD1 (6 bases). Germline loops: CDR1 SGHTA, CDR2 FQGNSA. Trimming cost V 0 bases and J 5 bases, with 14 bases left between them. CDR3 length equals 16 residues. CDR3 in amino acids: CASSLAGQPRDNEQFF. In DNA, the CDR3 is TGTGCCAGCAGCTTAGCCGGACAGCCCAGGGACAATGAGCAGTTCTTC. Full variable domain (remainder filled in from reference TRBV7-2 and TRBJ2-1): GAGVSQSPSNKVTEKGKDVELRCDPISGHTALYWYRQSLGQGLEFLIYFQGNSAPDKSGLPSDRFSAERTGGSVSTLTIQRTQQEDSAVYLCASSLAGQPRDNEQFFGPGTRLTVL.

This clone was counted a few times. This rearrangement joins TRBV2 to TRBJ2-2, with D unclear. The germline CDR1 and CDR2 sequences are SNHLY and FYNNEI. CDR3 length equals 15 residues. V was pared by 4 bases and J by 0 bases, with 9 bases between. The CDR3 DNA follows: TGTGCCAGCAGTGCAGTGACTTCGAACACCGGGGAGCTGTTTTTT. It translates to CASSAVTSNTGELFF. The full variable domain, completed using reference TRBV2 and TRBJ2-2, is EPEVTQTPSHQVTQMGQEVILRCVPISNHLYFYWYRQILGQKVEFLVSFYNNEISEKSEIFDDQFSVERPDGSNFTLKIRSTKLEDSAMYFCASSAVTSNTGELFFGEGSRLTVL.

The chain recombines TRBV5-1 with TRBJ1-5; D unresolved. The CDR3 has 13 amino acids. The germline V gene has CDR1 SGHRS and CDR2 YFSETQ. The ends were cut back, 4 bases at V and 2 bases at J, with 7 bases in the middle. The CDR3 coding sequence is TGCGCCAGCAGCCCAGAGGGCAATCAGCCCCAGCATTTT. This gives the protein CASSPEGNQPQHF.

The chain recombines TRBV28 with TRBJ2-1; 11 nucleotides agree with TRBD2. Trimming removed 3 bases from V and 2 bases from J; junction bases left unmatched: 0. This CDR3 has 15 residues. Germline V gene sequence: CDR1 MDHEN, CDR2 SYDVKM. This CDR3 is CASSFSGGAYNEQFF. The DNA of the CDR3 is TGTGCCAGCAGTTTTAGCGGGGGGGCCTACAATGAGCAGTTCTTC.

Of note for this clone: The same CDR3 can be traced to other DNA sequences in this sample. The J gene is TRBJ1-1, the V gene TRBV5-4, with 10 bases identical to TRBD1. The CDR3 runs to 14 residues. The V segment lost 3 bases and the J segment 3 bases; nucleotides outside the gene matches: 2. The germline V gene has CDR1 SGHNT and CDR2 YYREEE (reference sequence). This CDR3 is CASSSGTGDTEAFF. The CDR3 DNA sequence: TGTGCCAGCAGCTCCGGGACAGGGGACACTGAAGCTTTCTTT.

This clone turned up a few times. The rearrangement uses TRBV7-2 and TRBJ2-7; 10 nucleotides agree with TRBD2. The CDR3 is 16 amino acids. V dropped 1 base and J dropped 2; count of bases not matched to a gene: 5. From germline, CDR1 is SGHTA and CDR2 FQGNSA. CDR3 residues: CASSLDSGGTTYEQYF. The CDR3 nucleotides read TGTGCCAGCAGCTTAGATAGCGGGGGGACAACCTACGAGCAGTACTTC.

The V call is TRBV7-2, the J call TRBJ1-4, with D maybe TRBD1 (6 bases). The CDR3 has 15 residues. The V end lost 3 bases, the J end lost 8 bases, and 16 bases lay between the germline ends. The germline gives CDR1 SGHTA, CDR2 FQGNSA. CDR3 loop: CASSFIFGGGEKLFF. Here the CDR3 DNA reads TGTGCCAGCAGCTTTATCTTTGGGGGCGGGGAAAAACTGTTTTTT.

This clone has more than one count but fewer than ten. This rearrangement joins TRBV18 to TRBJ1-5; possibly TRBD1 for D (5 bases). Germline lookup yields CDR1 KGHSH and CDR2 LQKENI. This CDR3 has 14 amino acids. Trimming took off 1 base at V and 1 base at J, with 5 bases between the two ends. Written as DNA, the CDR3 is TGTGCCAGCTCACCACAGGGGAGCAATCAGCCCCAGCATTTT. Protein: CASSPQGSNQPQHF.

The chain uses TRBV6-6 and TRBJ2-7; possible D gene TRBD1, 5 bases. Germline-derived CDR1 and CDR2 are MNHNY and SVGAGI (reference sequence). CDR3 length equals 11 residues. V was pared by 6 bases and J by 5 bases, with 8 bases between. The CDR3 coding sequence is TGTGCCAGCAGACAGGTGAACGAGCAGTACTTC. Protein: CASRQVNEQYF.

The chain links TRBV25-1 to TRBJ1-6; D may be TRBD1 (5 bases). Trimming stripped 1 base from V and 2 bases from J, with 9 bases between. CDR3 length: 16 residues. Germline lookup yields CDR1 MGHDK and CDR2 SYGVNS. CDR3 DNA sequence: TGTGCCAGCAGTGAATTAAGGGGAACCTATAATTCACCCCTCCACTTT. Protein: CASSELRGTYNSPLHF.

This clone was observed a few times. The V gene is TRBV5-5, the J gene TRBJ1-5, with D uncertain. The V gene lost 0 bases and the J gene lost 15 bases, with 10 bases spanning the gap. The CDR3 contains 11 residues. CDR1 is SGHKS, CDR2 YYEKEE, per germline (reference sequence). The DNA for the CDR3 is TGTGCCAGCAGCTTGGGAAGTTCACTGCATTTT. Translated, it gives CASSLGSSLHF.